The clone carrying this TCR beta chain was seen many times. Its antigen is currently unknown. These data are taken from a study of blood T cells in healthy people across ages. The use of a sample-barcoded 5' primer and a J-beta primer mix characterized a second PCR of roughly 6 to 11 cycles. MiXCR was run by TCRdb on the 5' RACE reads, yielding one entry per CDR3 protein. This table has around 870,000 distinct CDR3 sequences, under 35% appearing once. This CDR3 is built from 16 residues. V lost 6 bases to trimming and J lost 0 bases, with 20 bases between them. Looked up from germline, CDR1 is DFQATT and CDR2 is SNEGSKA (reference sequence). Study-wide findings and caveats: TCR beta diversity per million T cells fell roughly linearly with age.

The sample consisted of blood. This receptor was identified in a woman older than 75 in good health. The rearrangement joins TRBV20-1 to TRBJ2-5; D remains unclear. CDR3 loop: CSARNYPQTYQETQYF. Written as DNA, the CDR3 is TGCAGTGCCAGAAATTACCCTCAGACGTACCAAGAGACCCAGTACTTC.